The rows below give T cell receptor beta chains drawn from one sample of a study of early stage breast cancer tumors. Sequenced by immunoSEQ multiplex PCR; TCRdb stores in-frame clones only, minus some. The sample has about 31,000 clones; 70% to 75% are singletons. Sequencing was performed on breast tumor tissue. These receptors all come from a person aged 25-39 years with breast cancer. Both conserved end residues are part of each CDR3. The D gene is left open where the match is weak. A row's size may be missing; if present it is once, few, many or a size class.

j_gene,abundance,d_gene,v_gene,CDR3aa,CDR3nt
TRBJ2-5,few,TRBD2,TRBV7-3,CASSPGGLAGGRETQYF,TGTGCCAGCAGCCCAGGGGGACTAGCGGGAGGACGGGAGACCCAGTACTTC
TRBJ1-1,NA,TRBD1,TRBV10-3,CAIMGQMNTEAFF,TGTGCCATCATGGGACAGATGAACACTGAAGCTTTCTTT
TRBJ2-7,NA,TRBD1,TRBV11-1,CASGDRGVFYEQYF,TGTGCCAGCGGAGACAGGGGGGTGTTCTACGAGCAGTACTTC
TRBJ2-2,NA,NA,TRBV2,CASSDYGSPGELFF,TGTGCCAGCAGTGATTATGGGAGTCCCGGGGAGCTGTTTTTT
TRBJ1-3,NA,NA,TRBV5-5,CASSLQGERDTIYF,TGTGCCAGCAGCTTGCAGGGTGAACGTGACACCATATATTTT
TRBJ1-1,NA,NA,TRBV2,CASSARRGAGNTEAFF,TGTGCCAGCAGTGCTCGACGGGGGGCCGGGAACACTGAAGCTTTCTTT
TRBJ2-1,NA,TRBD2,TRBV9,CASSVLGLAGYNEQFF,TGTGCCAGCAGCGTTCTGGGACTAGCGGGCTACAATGAGCAGTTCTTC
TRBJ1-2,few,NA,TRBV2,CASSGEGYGYTF,TGTGCCAGCAGTGGGGAGGGCTATGGCTACACCTTC
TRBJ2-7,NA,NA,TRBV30,CAWKRQSSYEQYF,TGTGCCTGGAAGCGCCAAAGCTCCTACGAGCAGTACTTC
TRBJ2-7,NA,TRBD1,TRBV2,CASDRTGRNEQYF,TGTGCCAGCGATAGGACAGGGCGCAACGAGCAGTACTTC
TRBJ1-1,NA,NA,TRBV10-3,CATSGSQNTEAFF,TGTGCCACCTCGGGATCCCAGAACACTGAAGCTTTCTTT
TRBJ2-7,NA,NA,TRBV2,CASNSGGNYEQYF,TGTGCCAGCAATTCCGGCGGGAACTACGAGCAGTACTTC
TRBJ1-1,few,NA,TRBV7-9,CASSPRGDTEAFF,TGTGCCAGCAGCCCCCGGGGGGACACTGAAGCTTTCTTT
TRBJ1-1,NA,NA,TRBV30,CAWSRGAGQSDTEAFF,TGTGCCTGGAGTCGAGGCGCCGGGCAGTCGGACACTGAAGCTTTCTTT
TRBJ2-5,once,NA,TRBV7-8,CASSLERAGRETQYF,TGTGCCAGCAGCTTAGAAAGGGCCGGGAGAGAGACCCAGTACTTC
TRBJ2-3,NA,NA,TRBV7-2,CASSLMPSEISTDTQYF,TGTGCCAGCAGCTTAATGCCTAGCGAAATTTCCACAGATACGCAGTATTTT
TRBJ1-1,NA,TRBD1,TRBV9,CASSLQGSEAFF,TGTGCCAGCAGCTTACAGGGGTCTGAAGCTTTCTTT
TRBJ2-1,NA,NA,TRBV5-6,CVSSLQWTGYYNEQFF,TGTGTCAGCAGCCTGCAATGGACGGGGTACTACAATGAGCAGTTCTTC
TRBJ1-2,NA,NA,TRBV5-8,CASSLAPRRASNSYGGYTF,TGTGCCAGCAGCTTGGCACCTCGCAGGGCATCTAATTCCTACGGGGGCTACACCTTC
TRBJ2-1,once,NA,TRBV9,CASSSESAAYNEQFF,TGTGCCAGCAGCTCCGAATCAGCGGCCTACAATGAGCAGTTCTTC
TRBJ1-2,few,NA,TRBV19,CASAASRGNYGYTF,TGTGCCAGCGCGGCGTCAAGAGGGAACTATGGCTACACCTTC
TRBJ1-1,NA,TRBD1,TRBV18,CASLTGAATEAFF,TGTGCCAGCTTAACAGGGGCGGCCACTGAAGCTTTCTTT
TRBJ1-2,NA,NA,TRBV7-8,CASSLVPGRDGYTF,TGTGCCAGCAGCTTAGTCCCGGGGAGAGATGGCTACACCTTC
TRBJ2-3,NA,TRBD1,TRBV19,CASTDRGGTDTQYF,TGTGCCAGTACCGACAGGGGTGGCACAGATACGCAGTATTTT
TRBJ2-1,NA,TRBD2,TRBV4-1,CASSRGGLAGVHNEQFF,TGCGCCAGCAGCCGAGGGGGACTAGCGGGAGTCCACAATGAGCAGTTCTTC
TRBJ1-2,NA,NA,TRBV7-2,CASSWGGGTNNYGYTF,TGTGCCAGCAGCTGGGGGGGTGGGACCAATAACTATGGCTACACCTTC
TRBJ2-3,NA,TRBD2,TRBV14,CASSLGTSGGTDTQYF,TGTGCCAGCAGCCTCGGGACTAGCGGAGGCACAGATACGCAGTATTTT
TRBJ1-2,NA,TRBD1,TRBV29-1,CSGTGGNYGYTF,TGCAGCGGGACAGGGGGTAACTATGGCTACACCTTC
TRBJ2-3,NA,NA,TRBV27,CASSDFVQTDTQYF,TGTGCCAGCAGTGACTTCGTCCAGACAGATACGCAGTATTTT
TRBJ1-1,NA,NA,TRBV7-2,CASSADGGRTEAFF,TGTGCCAGCAGCGCCGACGGGGGTCGGACTGAAGCTTTCTTT
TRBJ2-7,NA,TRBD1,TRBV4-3,CASSRAVQGLAQQYF,TGCGCCAGCAGCCGCGCCGTACAGGGGCTCGCCCAGCAGTACTTC
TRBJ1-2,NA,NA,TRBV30,CAWSKVSGNGYTF,TGTGCCTGGAGTAAAGTTTCCGGGAATGGCTACACCTTC
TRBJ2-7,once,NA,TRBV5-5,CASTPTGNYEQYF,TGTGCCAGTACTCCCACTGGGAACTACGAGCAGTACTTC
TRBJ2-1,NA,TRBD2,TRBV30,CAWRASGSYNEQFF,TGTGCCTGGAGAGCTAGCGGGTCCTACAATGAGCAGTTCTTC
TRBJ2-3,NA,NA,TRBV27,CASRGYDTDTQYF,TGTGCCAGCAGGGGTTACGACACAGATACGCAGTATTTT
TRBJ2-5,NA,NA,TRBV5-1,CASSLGPGTGQETQYF,TGCGCCAGCAGCTTGGGCCCCGGGACGGGACAAGAGACCCAGTACTTC
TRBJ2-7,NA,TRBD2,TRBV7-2,CASSHSGSTHEQYF,TGTGCCAGCAGCCATAGCGGGAGTACCCACGAGCAGTACTTC
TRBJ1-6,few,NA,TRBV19,CATQAVDNSPLHF,TGTGCCACACAGGCTGTGGATAATTCACCCCTCCACTTT
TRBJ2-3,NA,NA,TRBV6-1,CASRKHLPLTDTQYF,TGTGCCAGCAGGAAACATCTCCCCCTCACAGATACGCAGTATTTT
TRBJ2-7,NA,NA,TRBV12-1,CASSGTGTSGAYEQYF,TGTGCCAGCAGCGGAACCGGGACTAGCGGCGCTTACGAGCAGTACTTC
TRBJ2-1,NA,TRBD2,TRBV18,CASSPGGGSVNEQFF,TGTGCCAGCTCACCCGGGGGAGGGTCTGTCAATGAGCAGTTCTTC
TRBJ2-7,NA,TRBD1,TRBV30,CAWARQGYEQYF,TGTGCCTGGGCCCGACAGGGCTACGAGCAGTACTTC
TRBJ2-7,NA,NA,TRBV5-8,CASSPRVGHLYEQYF,TGTGCCAGCAGCCCCCGGGTTGGGCACCTATACGAGCAGTACTTC
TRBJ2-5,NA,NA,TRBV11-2,CASSFHGSETQYF,TGTGCCAGCAGCTTTCATGGGTCTGAGACCCAGTACTTC
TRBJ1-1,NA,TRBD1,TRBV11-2,CASSPWDRTNTEAFF,TGTGCCAGCAGCCCCTGGGACAGGACGAACACTGAAGCTTTCTTT
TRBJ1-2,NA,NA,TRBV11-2,CASSLGQAYGYTF,TGTGCCAGCAGCTTAGGACAGGCCTATGGCTACACCTTC
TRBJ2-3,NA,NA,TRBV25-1,CASSRISAATTDTQYF,TGTGCCAGCAGTAGAATCTCGGCAGCGACCACAGATACGCAGTATTTT
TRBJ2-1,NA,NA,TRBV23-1,CASSQSWRDEQFF,TGCGCCAGCAGTCAATCGTGGAGGGATGAGCAGTTCTTC
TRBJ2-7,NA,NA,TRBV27,CASSVGPRMREQYF,TGTGCCAGCAGTGTGGGCCCTCGAATGCGCGAGCAGTACTTC
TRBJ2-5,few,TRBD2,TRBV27,CASSSPYSGTGETQYF,TGTGCCAGCAGTTCCCCGTATAGCGGGACTGGGGAGACCCAGTACTTC
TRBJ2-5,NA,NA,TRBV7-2,CASSLAPRETQYF,TGTGCCAGCAGCTTAGCGCCCAGAGAGACCCAGTACTTC
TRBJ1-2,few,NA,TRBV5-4,CASSFGGRYGYTF,TGTGCCAGCAGCTTTGGGGGTCGCTATGGCTACACCTTC